Sequencing of this TCR beta chain was carried out in a study of OX40 agonist ivuxolimab in advanced cancers. Notes on the study in general: At doses 0.1 to 3.0 mg/kg, CD4+ and CD8+ clones expanded.

Clones were sequenced by immunoSEQ multiplex PCR, and TCRdb holds only the in-frame ones, with some missing. The table includes roughly 100,000 clones, 90% detected once. The germline CDR1 and CDR2 sequences are LGHNA and YSLEER. The CDR3 is 20 residues long. V was pared by 0 bases and J by 0 bases, with 9 bases of the junction left unmatched. In regard to this clone: Its antigen is currently unknown.

The sequenced sample was CD4+ or CD8+ T cells sorted from blood, obtained in a trial of the OX40 agonist ivuxolimab. The origin of this receptor is an adult with an advanced solid tumor such as melanoma, head and neck, liver or kidney cancer. V and J are TRBV4-3 and TRBJ2-2, with 11 bases lining up with TRBD2. The CDR3 protein is CASSQESSGGPFANTGELFF. CDR3 coding DNA: TGCGCCAGCAGCCAAGAGTCTAGCGGGGGGCCGTTCGCGAACACCGGGGAGCTGTTTTTT.